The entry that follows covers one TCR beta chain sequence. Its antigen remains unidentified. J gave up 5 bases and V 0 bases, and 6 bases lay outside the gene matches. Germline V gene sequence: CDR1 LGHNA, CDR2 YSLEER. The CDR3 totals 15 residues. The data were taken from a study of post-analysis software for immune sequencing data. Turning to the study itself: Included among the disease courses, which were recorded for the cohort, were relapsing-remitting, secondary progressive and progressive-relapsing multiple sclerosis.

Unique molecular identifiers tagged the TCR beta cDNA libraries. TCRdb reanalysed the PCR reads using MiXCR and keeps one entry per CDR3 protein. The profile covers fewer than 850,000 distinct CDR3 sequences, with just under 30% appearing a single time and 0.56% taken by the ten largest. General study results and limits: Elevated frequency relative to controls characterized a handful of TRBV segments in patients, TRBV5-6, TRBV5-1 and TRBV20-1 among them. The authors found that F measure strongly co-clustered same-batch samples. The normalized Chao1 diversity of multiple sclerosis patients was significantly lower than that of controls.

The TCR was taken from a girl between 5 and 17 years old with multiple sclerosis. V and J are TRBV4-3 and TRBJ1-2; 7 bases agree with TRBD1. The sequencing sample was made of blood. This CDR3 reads CASSQDEGGSYGYTF. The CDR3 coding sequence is TGCGCCAGCAGCCAAGACGAAGGGGGCTCGTATGGCTACACCTTC.